The sequence of this T cell receptor (beta chain) was determined in a study of blood T cell repertoires in COVID-19. On the study more broadly: T cells, B-cell-depleted T cells, or PBMCs supplied cDNA or gDNA.

The CDR3 contains 12 residues. The germline V gene encodes CDR1 SNHLY and CDR2 FYNNEI. Authors' processing steps: By means of reference gene primer amplification, nucleated cell counts were estimated. Measured with immunoSEQ multiplex PCR; TCRdb has only the in-frame clones, and not every one. The V and J calls and the clone size are those of that table, but D and trimming were determined from the DNA. The sample lists tens of thousands of clones, about four fifths seen once, with around 24% in the top ten. Seattle cases were enrolled at active infection and followed longitudinally. The clonotype was recovered from a woman older than 75 with COVID-19, enrolled during active disease. The sequencing input was peripheral blood. The V and J genes are TRBV2 and TRBJ2-7; the match to TRBD2 covers 8 bases. The CDR3 sequence is CAGHREGNEQYF. CDR3 nucleotide sequence: TGTGCAGGGCACCGGGAGGGTAACGAGCAGTACTTC.